These 30 T cell receptor beta chains came from one sample sequenced in a study of TIL therapy for anti-PD-1-resistant metastatic lung cancer. Sequencing used immunoSEQ v3. Sequenced by immunoSEQ multiplex PCR; TCRdb stores in-frame clones only, minus some. The top ten hold roughly 9.8% of the sample, which has under 100,000 clones, roughly 65% seen once. Time point defined: pre-treatment sample, taken before nivolumab and TIL therapy. Tumor tissue came from excised metastases, mostly pleural nodules or supraclavicular lymph nodes. The source material was tumor tissue, sampled at baseline. The source is a person between 25 and 80 years old with non-small cell lung cancer.

This clone was seen once. V is TRBV5-1 and J is TRBJ2-2; the D gene could be TRBD1 or TRBD2 (6 bases each). The CDR3 runs to 15 residues. Germline V gene data show CDR1 as SGHRS and CDR2 as YFSETQ. Trimming shortened V by 1 base and J by 4 bases, and 11 bases separated the two germline ends. Written as DNA, the CDR3 is TGCGCCAGCAGCTTGTCGGGGGCAGGCACCGGGGAGCTGTTTTTT. Its translation is CASSLSGAGTGELFF.

In regard to this clone: One junction end does not reproduce the germline sequence, and a read error may be involved. The chain is built from TRBV28 and TRBJ2-2; D not certain. Germline loops: CDR1 MDHEN, CDR2 SYDVKM. This CDR3 comprises 12 residues. The CDR3 DNA follows: TGTGCCGGCAGAGCCCTTCTCGGGGAGCTGTTTTTT. Amino acids: CAGRALLGELFF.

The CDR3 spells CASSISTTGFNQPQHF. CDR3 sequence (DNA): TGCGCCAGCAGCATAAGCACCACAGGGTTCAATCAGCCCCAGCATTTT. This sequence joins TRBV4-1 and TRBJ1-5, with a weak D call TRBD1 (6 bases). CDR1 is MGHRA, CDR2 YSYEKL, per germline. Deletions cut 5 bases from V and 3 bases from J, with 17 bases between. This CDR3 comprises 16 residues.

The sample holds a few counts of this clone. The rearrangement joins TRBV5-4 to TRBJ2-3; D ambiguous. V was shortened by 4 bases and J by 0 bases, with 6 bases between the two germline ends. Germline V gene sequence: CDR1 SGHNT, CDR2 YYREEE (reference sequence). The CDR3 covers 13 residues. This chain's CDR3 is CASSPSSTDTQYF. The CDR3 DNA follows: TGTGCCAGCAGCCCCTCTAGCACAGATACGCAGTATTTT.

This clone was detected many times. The V gene is TRBV4-2, the J gene TRBJ2-2; 14 bases line up with TRBD2. CDR3 length: 16 amino acids. CDR1 is LGHNA and CDR2 is YNFKEQ in the germline V gene. After removal of 1 base from V and 8 bases from J, the junction contained 3 bases not matched to a gene. DNA of the CDR3: TGTGCCAGCAGCCAAGGACTAGCGGGAGGGCAGGGGGAGCTGTTTTTT. The encoded protein is CASSQGLAGGQGELFF.

This clone was recorded only once. The chain uses TRBV6-5 and TRBJ1-2; 8 bases match TRBD1. This CDR3 is built from 16 residues. The V gene's germline CDR1 is MNHEY and CDR2 SVGAGI. V was pared by 2 bases and J by 1 base, with 6 bases of the junction left unmatched. The CDR3, as DNA: TGTGCCAGCAGTTACGAACCGGGACAGGTTAACTATGGCTACACCTTC. It yields the protein CASSYEPGQVNYGYTF.

V is TRBV7-2 and J is TRBJ2-5; TRBD2 matches at 11 bases. The CDR3 spans 17 residues. After removal of 1 base from V and 0 bases from J, the junction contained 4 bases not matched to a gene. Germline V gene lookup returns CDR1 SGHTA and CDR2 FQGNSA. The CDR3 is CASSLGVAGGNQETQYF. The CDR3 bases are TGTGCCAGCAGCTTAGGAGTAGCGGGGGGGAACCAAGAGACCCAGTACTTC. The full variable domain, in which reference TRBV7-2 and TRBJ2-5 provide the parts outside the CDR3, is GAGVSQSPSNKVTEKGKDVELRCDPISGHTALYWYRQSLGQGLEFLIYFQGNSAPDKSGLPSDRFSAERTGGSVSTLTIQRTQQEDSAVYLCASSLGVAGGNQETQYFGPGTRLLVL.

The V call is TRBV5-5, the J call TRBJ1-2, with D unclear. CDR1 SGHKS and CDR2 YYEKEE come from the germline V gene (reference sequence). There are 12 residues in the CDR3. V lost 3 bases and J 5 bases, leaving 8 bases between the germline ends. The CDR3 DNA reads TGTGCCAGCAGCTCCGATCGGTATGGCTACACCTTC. Protein: CASSSDRYGYTF. The entire variable domain, with the rest obtained from reference TRBV5-5 and TRBJ1-2, is as follows: DAGVTQSPTHLIKTRGQQVTLRCSPISGHKSVSWYQQVLGQGPQFIFQYYEKEERGRGNFPDRFSARQFPNYSSELNVNALLLGDSALYLCASSSDRYGYTFGSGTRLTVV.

This chain uses TRBV27 with TRBJ2-2; D not resolved. V lost 5 bases to trimming and J lost 8 bases, with 12 bases between them. The CDR3 runs to 13 residues. CDR1 and CDR2 (germline): MNHEY, SMNVEV (reference sequence). CDR3 nucleotide sequence: TGTGCCAGCAGTCCCCGAGGCTCGGGGGAGCTGTTTTTT. This sequence encodes CASSPRGSGELFF.

This clone was recorded a few times. The chain has TRBV18 and TRBJ1-2, with 9 nucleotides matching TRBD1. V lost 4 bases, J lost 3 bases, and 12 bases stayed unmatched. The CDR3 length is 17 residues. Per germline, CDR1 KGHSH and CDR2 LQKENI. CDR3 sequence reads: CASSQYTGGEEYYGYTF. The CDR3 region has the DNA TGTGCCAGCTCACAATATACAGGGGGCGAGGAGTACTATGGCTACACCTTC.

The sample holds a few counts of this clone. The CDR3 loop is CASSQIEATRKSGELFF. The CDR3 DNA is TGTGCCAGCAGCCAGATAGAGGCTACAAGGAAGTCCGGGGAGCTGTTTTTT. The J gene is TRBJ2-2, the V gene TRBV4-2; D uncertain. The CDR3 sequence is 17 residues long. V lost 3 bases and J lost 6, with 20 bases in between. CDR1 is LGHNA and CDR2 is YNFKEQ in the germline V gene.

The chain combines TRBV21-1 with TRBJ1-1. TRBV21-1 is described as a pseudogene. This CDR3 spans 16 amino acids. CDR3 residues: CASSRHATGVRTEAFF. DNA of the CDR3: TGTGCCAGCAGCAGACACGCTACCGGGGTGCGCACTGAAGCTTTCTTT.

The rearrangement uses TRBV11-2 and TRBJ2-7; TRBD1 is a possible D gene (6 bases). Germline V gene sequence: CDR1 SGHAT, CDR2 FQNNGV. Trimming removed 2 bases from V and 7 bases from J, with 15 bases in between. The CDR3 loop spans 14 amino acids. In DNA, the CDR3 is TGTGCCAGCAGCTTATTCAATAAAGGGGGAGAGCAGTACTTC. It encodes CASSLFNKGGEQYF.

The chain joins TRBV7-9 to TRBJ2-5, with D uncertain. V lost 2 bases to trimming and J lost 5 bases, with 6 bases between them. This CDR3 comprises 12 residues. Germline V gene sequence: CDR1 SEHNR, CDR2 FQNEAQ (reference sequence). The CDR3 loop is CASSLWWETQYF. In DNA, the CDR3 is TGTGCCAGCAGCTTATGGTGGGAGACCCAGTACTTC.

This rearrangement joins TRBV14 to TRBJ2-3; D uncertain. The V and J ends lost 1 base and 5 bases respectively, with 4 bases between them. The CDR3 extends over 12 amino acids. Germline CDR1 reads SGHDN; CDR2 reads FVKESK. This chain's CDR3 is CASSQAIDTQYF. The CDR3 coding sequence is TGTGCCAGCAGCCAAGCGATAGATACGCAGTATTTT.

This clone was observed once. This chain connects TRBV9 to TRBJ2-1, with 8 nucleotides matching TRBD1. The V gene end was trimmed by 0 bases and the J gene end by 3 bases; junction bases not matched to a gene: 2. Germline CDR1 is SGDLS and CDR2 is YYNGEE. CDR3 size: 15 residues. The CDR3 DNA sequence: TGTGCCAGCAGCGTAGGAACAGGGGGCTACAATGAGCAGTTCTTC. It specifies CASSVGTGGYNEQFF.

V is TRBV2 and J is TRBJ2-2; 8 bases agree with TRBD1. The CDR3 extends over 15 amino acids. The trim removed 7 bases at V and 5 bases at J, leaving 9 bases unmatched. Per the germline V gene, CDR1 is SNHLY and CDR2 is FYNNEI. In DNA, the CDR3 is TGTGCCAGCAAGACCGGACAGGGCGGGACCGGGGAGCTGTTTTTT. Amino acid sequence: CASKTGQGGTGELFF.

A few counts support this clone. This sequence joins TRBV28 and TRBJ1-3, with 8 bases lining up with TRBD1. V trimming: 5 bases; J trimming: 0 bases; junction bases outside the gene matches: 6. This CDR3 region has 16 residues. Germline V CDR1 and CDR2: MDHEN, SYDVKM. The CDR3 is CASSVPTGGSGNTIYF. The CDR3 region has the DNA TGTGCCAGCAGTGTACCTACAGGGGGCTCTGGAAACACCATATATTTT.

This clone was found once. This rearrangement joins TRBV6-6 to TRBJ2-4; 7 positions agree with TRBD1. V shed 5 bases, J shed 2 bases, and the junction held 6 bases outside the gene matches. Germline V CDR1 and CDR2: MNHNY, SVGAGI (reference sequence). The CDR3 is made up of 15 amino acids. CDR3 nucleotides: TGTGCCAGCAGTACGACAGGGACATCCAAAAACATTCAGTACTTC. Its protein is CASSTTGTSKNIQYF.

The chain links TRBV5-1 to TRBJ2-5; 9 nucleotides match TRBD1. V shed 1 base and J 5 bases; nucleotides not matched to a gene: 6. Germline CDR1 and CDR2: SGHRS and YFSETQ. This CDR3 contains 15 residues. CDR3 DNA: TGCGCCAGCAGCTTGCGAGGGACAGGGAGGGAGACCCAGTACTTC. Translating it yields CASSLRGTGRETQYF. The variable domain in full, completed from reference TRBV5-1 and TRBJ2-5, reads KAGVTQTPRYLIKTRGQQVTLSCSPISGHRSVSWYQQTPGQGLQFLFEYFSETQRNKGNFPGRFSGRQFSNSRSEMNVSTLELGDSALYLCASSLRGTGRETQYFGPGTRLLVL.

The chain combines TRBV6-1 with TRBJ2-1; TRBD2 matches 7 bases. The germline CDR1 and CDR2 sequences are MNHNS and SASEGT. J was trimmed by 1 base and V by 2 bases; bases with no gene match: 5. This CDR3 has 16 amino acids. The CDR3 loop reads CASSEIGGGSYNEQFF. The CDR3 nucleotides read TGTGCCAGCAGTGAAATTGGGGGAGGGTCCTACAATGAGCAGTTCTTC.

This chain connects TRBV15 to TRBJ1-2; D unresolved. This CDR3 contains 15 residues. Looked up from germline, CDR1 is LNHNV and CDR2 is YYDKDF (reference sequence). The V end was cut by 0 bases, the J end by 4 bases, with 12 bases between. The CDR3 here is CATSRDMRGGYGYTF. In nucleotides, the CDR3 is TGTGCCACCAGCAGAGATATGCGGGGTGGCTATGGCTACACCTTC.

The count of this clone is one. The chain links TRBV3-1 (or the pseudogene TRBV3-2) to TRBJ2-6; D gene unclear. The germline V gene encodes CDR1 LGHDT and CDR2 YNNKEL (reference sequence). The CDR3 has 20 amino acids. Deletions cut 2 bases from V and 0 bases from J, with 20 bases between. CDR3 DNA sequence: TGTGCCAGCAGCCAATTTTTTTTTGACGGGCACCACTCTGGGGCCAACGTCCTGACTTTC. Translation gives CASSQFFFDGHHSGANVLTF.

This chain links TRBV24-1 with TRBJ2-1; D is ambiguous. The V and J ends lost 10 bases and 4 bases respectively, with 13 bases between them. From germline, CDR1 is KGHDR and CDR2 SFDVKD. There are 13 residues in the CDR3. CDR3 loop: CATQALSYNEQFF. CDR3 nucleotides: TGTGCCACACAAGCACTGAGTTACAATGAGCAGTTCTTC.

This chain joins TRBV30 and TRBJ2-7; TRBD2 agrees at 11 bases. Looked up from germline, CDR1 is GTSNPN and CDR2 is SVGIG (reference sequence). J gave up 1 base and V 2 bases, and 10 bases lay outside the gene matches. CDR3 length: 17 residues. The CDR3 sequence: CAWSSQPGTSGSYEQYF. The CDR3 DNA reads TGTGCCTGGAGTTCTCAGCCCGGGACTAGCGGATCCTACGAGCAGTACTTC.

This rearrangement joins TRBV7-2 to TRBJ2-7; the D call may be TRBD1 or TRBD2 (5 bases each). The germline gives CDR1 SGHTA, CDR2 FQGNSA. V shed 7 bases and J shed 3 bases, with 13 bases lying between them. The CDR3 sequence is 13 residues long. The CDR3 DNA reads TGTGCCAGCACCCCGTATGGGGGCTACGAGCAGTACTTC. Amino acids: CASTPYGGYEQYF.

The chain links TRBV7-2 to TRBJ2-7, with 10 bases matching TRBD2. CDR3 size: 15 residues. With 7 bases clipped from V and 5 bases from J, the junction kept 11 bases outside the gene matches. Looked up from germline, CDR1 is SGHTA and CDR2 is FQGNSA. CDR3 nucleotides: TGTGCCAGCAACCTCCAGCTAGCGGGAGTTCACGAGCAGTACTTC. It yields the protein CASNLQLAGVHEQYF.

A few counts support this clone. The V call is TRBV19, the J call TRBJ1-1; maybe TRBD1 (5 bases). The CDR3 loop spans 17 amino acids. CDR1 and CDR2 from the germline V gene are LNHDA and SQIVND (reference sequence). V was clipped by 1 base and J by 6 bases, with 21 bases between them. In DNA, the CDR3 is TGTGCCAGTAGTATAGGTCCGGGACCGGGTGCTTTGGCTGAAGCTTTCTTT. Encoded protein: CASSIGPGPGALAEAFF.

This sequence joins TRBV12-3 or TRBV12-4 and TRBJ2-1; the D is unclear. The CDR3 totals 11 residues. The V end was cut by 8 bases, the J end by 4 bases, with 6 bases between. The DNA for the CDR3 is TGTGCCAGCGGACGGTACAATGAGCAGTTCTTC. This codes for CASGRYNEQFF.

This clone was recorded a few times. The rearrangement links TRBV30 to TRBJ2-1; 11 positions match TRBD2. V trimming: 0 bases; J trimming: 15 bases; junction bases outside the gene matches: 1. This CDR3 has 11 amino acids. The V gene's germline CDR1 is GTSNPN and CDR2 SVGIG (reference sequence). The CDR3 loop reads CAWSVGLAGFF. DNA of the CDR3: TGTGCCTGGAGTGTTGGACTAGCGGGGTTCTTC.